Shown below are 3 T cell receptor beta chains from a single sample sequenced in a study of patients and donors after allogeneic stem cell transplantation (dated by TCRdb to 2018 to 2020). The protocol used for the library was RT-PCR. The listed sequencing device is NextSeq 550. TCRdb trimmed the raw reads at Q25, called clones with MiXCR and kept productive beta chains. A single entry per CDR3 protein holds the most common genes and DNA from its merged rows. This sample has some 200,000 distinct CDR3 sequences in its table, and 40% to 45% of those were observed once. The leading ten clones occupy about 35% of the sample. The sample taken for sequencing was blood, either unsorted or a sorted T cell fraction (not recorded which). The receptor source for this set is a human donor who was either an allogeneic HSCT recipient or a stem cell or donor lymphocyte infusion donor (not recorded which). It is not recorded whose cells these are; they may come from a transplant donor.

The chain uses TRBV25-1 and TRBJ2-5, with D maybe TRBD1 (6 bases). CDR1 and CDR2 (germline): MGHDK, SYGVNS. CDR3 length: 13 residues. V was shortened by 8 bases and J by 5 bases, with 15 bases between the two germline ends. CDR3 coding DNA: TGTGCCAGCCAAGAGGGGGATTGGGAGACCCAGTACTTC. Translating gives CASQEGDWETQYF.

The chain recombines TRBV2 with TRBJ1-4, with a possible D match to TRBD1 (6 bases). Germline loops: CDR1 SNHLY, CDR2 FYNNEI. V lost 6 bases to trimming and J lost 8 bases, with 13 bases between them. This CDR3 comprises 13 residues. CDR3: CASSTGRGEKLFF. The CDR3 DNA reads TGTGCCAGCAGCACAGGGAGAGGAGAAAAACTGTTTTTT.

J is TRBJ1-3 and V is TRBV27; maybe TRBD1 (5 bases). CDR1 is MNHEY, CDR2 SMNVEV, per germline (reference sequence). The CDR3 consists of 15 residues. V gave up 8 bases and J gave up 0 bases, with 14 bases separating them. CDR3 in amino acids: CASRSLGGSGNTIYF. The CDR3 DNA reads TGTGCCAGCCGTTCCCTGGGGGGCTCTGGAAACACCATATATTTT.